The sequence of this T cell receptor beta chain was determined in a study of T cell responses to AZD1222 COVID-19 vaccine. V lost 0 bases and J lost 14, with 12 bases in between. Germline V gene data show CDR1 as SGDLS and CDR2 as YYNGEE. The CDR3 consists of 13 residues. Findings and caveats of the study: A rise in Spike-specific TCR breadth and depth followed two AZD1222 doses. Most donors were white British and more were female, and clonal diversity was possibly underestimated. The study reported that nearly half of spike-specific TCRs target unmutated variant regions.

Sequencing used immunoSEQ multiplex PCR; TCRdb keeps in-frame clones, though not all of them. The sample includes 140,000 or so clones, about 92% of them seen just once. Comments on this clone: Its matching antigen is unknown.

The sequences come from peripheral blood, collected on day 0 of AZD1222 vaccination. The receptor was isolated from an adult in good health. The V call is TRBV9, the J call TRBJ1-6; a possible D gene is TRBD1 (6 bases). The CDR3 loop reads CASSVEGGTTLHF. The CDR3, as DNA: TGTGCCAGCAGCGTAGAGGGGGGGACGACCCTCCACTTT.